Below, one T cell receptor beta chain is given with its context. The data derive from a study of blood T cell repertoires in COVID-19. Overall study context: PBMCs, B-cell-depleted T cells, or T cells provided the cDNA or gDNA that made up the material.

Trimming removed 4 bases at V and 6 bases at J, with 13 bases between. The CDR3 is made up of 14 amino acids. Germline values: CDR1 LNHDA, CDR2 SQIVND (reference sequence). Original processing methods: Counts of nucleated cells, estimated from reference gene primer amplification, were obtained. Method: immunoSEQ multiplex PCR; TCRdb's copy keeps in-frame clones and lacks some. That table furnishes V, J and clone size, whereas the DNA furnished D and trimming. The sample records about 190,000 clones, around 85% being singletons. The chain links TRBV19 to TRBJ1-5, with D possibly TRBD1 on 6 matching bases. The TCR sequence derives from a man aged 65-85 years with active or convalescent COVID-19. Sequences were obtained from peripheral blood. The CDR3 coding sequence is TGTGCCAGTAGTAGCCAGGGAGGGGGTCAGCCCCAGCATTTT. Its translation is CASSSQGGGQPQHF.